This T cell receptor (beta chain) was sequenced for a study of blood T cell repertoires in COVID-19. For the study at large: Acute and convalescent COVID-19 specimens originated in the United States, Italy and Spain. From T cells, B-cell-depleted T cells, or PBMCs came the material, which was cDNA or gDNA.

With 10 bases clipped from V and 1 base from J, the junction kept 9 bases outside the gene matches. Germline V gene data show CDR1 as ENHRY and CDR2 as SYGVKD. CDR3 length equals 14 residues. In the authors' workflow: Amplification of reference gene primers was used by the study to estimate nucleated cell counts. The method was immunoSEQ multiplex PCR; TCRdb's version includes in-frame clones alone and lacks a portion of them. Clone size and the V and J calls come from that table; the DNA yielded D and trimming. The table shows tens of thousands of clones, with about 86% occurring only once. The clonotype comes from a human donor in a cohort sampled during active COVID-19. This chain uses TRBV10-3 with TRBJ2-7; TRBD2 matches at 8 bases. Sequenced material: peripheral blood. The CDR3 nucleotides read TGTGCCACCTCCCCCGGGGGGGGGTCCTACGAGCAGTACTTC. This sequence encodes CATSPGGGSYEQYF.